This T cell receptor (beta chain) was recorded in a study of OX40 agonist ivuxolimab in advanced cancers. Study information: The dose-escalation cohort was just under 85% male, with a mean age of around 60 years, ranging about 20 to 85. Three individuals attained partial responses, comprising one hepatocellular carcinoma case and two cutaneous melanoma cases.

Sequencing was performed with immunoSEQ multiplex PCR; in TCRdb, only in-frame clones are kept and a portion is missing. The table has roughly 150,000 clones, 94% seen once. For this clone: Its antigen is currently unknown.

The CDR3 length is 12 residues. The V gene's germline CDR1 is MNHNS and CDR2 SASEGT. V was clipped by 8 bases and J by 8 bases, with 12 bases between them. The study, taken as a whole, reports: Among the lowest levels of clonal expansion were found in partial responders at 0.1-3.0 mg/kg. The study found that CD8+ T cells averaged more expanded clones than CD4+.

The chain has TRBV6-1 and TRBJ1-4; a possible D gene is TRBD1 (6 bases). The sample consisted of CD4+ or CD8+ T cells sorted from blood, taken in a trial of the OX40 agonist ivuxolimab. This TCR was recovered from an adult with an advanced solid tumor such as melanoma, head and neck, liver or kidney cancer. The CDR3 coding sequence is TGTGCCAGCCGACAGGAGAGGGAAAAACTGTTTTTT. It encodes CASRQEREKLFF.